The clone carrying this T cell receptor (beta chain) has just a few counts. Its target is unknown. Data came from immunoSEQ multiplex PCR; TCRdb stores just in-frame clones and leaves some out. This sample carries approximately 95,000 clones, approximately 61% of them seen once, and the ten largest clones take less than 50%. This sample was included in a study of shared clonotypes between healthy human individuals. Study observations and caveats: Larger estimated richness was generally seen in naive subsets than in memory subsets.

In germline, CDR1 is MDHEN, CDR2 SYDVKM. Trimming removed 2 bases from V and 0 bases from J, with 5 bases in between. This CDR3 region has 14 residues. The J gene is TRBJ1-3, the V gene TRBV28; no clear D. Sequences were obtained from memory CD8+ T cells sorted from blood. Subset indicated: CD45RO+ cells pooled with CCR7-negative TemRA cells. The clonotype comes from a man aged 25 to 40 in good health. The CDR3 sequence is CASSLGSSGNTIYF. CDR3 bases: TGTGCCAGCAGTTTAGGGAGCTCTGGAAACACCATATATTTT.